This T cell receptor beta chain stems from a study of beta chain features in type 1 diabetes. Germline V gene data show CDR1 as MNHNY and CDR2 as SVGAGI (reference sequence). The CDR3 loop spans 12 amino acids. Trimming at V came to 1 base and at J to 9 bases, leaving 1 base not matched to a gene. Investigators reverse transcribed all isolated RNA, so they sequenced expressed TCRB transcripts. Using immunoSEQ multiplex PCR, the repertoire was profiled, and TCRdb retains in-frame clones only, with some absent. The sample lists hundreds of thousands of clones, roughly an eighth occurring once. J is TRBJ2-5 and V is TRBV6-6; TRBD1 agrees at 8 bases. The sequence was collected from a woman between 40 and 55 years old in good health. Sequencing was performed on naive CD4+ T cells from blood. The CDR3 DNA reads TGTGCCAGCAGTTACTTGACAGGGGCCCAGTACTTC. Its translation: CASSYLTGAQYF.